This TCR beta chain derives from a study of brain T cells in children with intractable seizures. The protocol was immunoSEQ multiplex PCR, while the TCRdb copy is restricted to in-frame clones and leaves out a portion. The sample includes fewer than 85,000 clones, about 92% of them seen just once. With V trimmed by 2 bases and J by 5 bases, 9 bases remained unmatched. The CDR3 is made up of 19 amino acids. CDR1 is SGHRS and CDR2 is YFSETQ in the germline V gene. This sequence joins TRBV5-1 and TRBJ2-2; 16 bases fit TRBD2. The TCR originated in a boy in the first two years of life with tuberous sclerosis and intractable seizures. Source: peripheral blood, taken at surgery. The CDR3, as DNA: TGCGCCAGCAGCTTCGGGACTAGCGGGAGGGCCGTTCTAACCGGGGAGCTGTTTTTT. Translating it yields CASSFGTSGRAVLTGELFF.